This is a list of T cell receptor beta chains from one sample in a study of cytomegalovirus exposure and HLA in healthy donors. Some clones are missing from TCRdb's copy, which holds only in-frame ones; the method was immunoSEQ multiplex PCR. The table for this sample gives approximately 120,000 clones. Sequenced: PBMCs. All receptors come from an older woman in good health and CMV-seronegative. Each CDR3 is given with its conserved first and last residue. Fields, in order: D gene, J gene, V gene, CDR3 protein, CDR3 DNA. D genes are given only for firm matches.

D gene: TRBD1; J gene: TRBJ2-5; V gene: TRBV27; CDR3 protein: CASSLGQGARETQYF; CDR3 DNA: TGTGCCAGCAGTTTAGGACAGGGGGCGCGTGAGACCCAGTACTTC
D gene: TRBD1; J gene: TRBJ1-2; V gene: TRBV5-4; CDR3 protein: CASSGDRATFYGYTF; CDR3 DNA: TGTGCCAGCAGCGGGGACAGGGCCACATTCTATGGCTACACCTTC
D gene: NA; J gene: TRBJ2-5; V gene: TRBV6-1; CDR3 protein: CASIPTRGETQYF; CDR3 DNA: TGTGCCAGCATTCCGACTAGAGGGGAGACCCAGTACTTC
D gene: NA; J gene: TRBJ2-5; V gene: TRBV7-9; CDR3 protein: CASSFFNPGETQYF; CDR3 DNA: TGTGCCAGCAGCTTTTTCAATCCGGGAGAGACCCAGTACTTC
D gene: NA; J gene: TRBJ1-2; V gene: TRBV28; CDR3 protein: CASKESDYGYTF; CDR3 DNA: TGTGCCAGCAAAGAGAGTGACTATGGCTACACCTTC
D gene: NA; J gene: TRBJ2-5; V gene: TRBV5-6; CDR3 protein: CASSLYGAGETQYF; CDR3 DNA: TGTGCCAGCAGCTTATATGGGGCGGGGGAGACCCAGTACTTC
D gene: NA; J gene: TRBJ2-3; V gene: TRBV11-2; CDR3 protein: CASSPGGRYTQYF; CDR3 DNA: TGTGCCAGCAGCCCCGGAGGGCGATATACGCAGTATTTT
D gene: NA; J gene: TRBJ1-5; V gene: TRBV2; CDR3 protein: CASVGQIYQPQHF; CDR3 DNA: TGTGCCAGTGTTGGACAGATATATCAGCCCCAGCATTTT
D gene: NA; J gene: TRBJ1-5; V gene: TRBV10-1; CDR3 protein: CASRDTYSNQPQHF; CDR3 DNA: TGCGCCAGCAGGGACACATATAGCAATCAGCCCCAGCATTTT
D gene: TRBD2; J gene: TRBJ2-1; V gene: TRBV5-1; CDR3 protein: CASSASGTSGTGEQFF; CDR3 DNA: TGCGCCAGCAGCGCGTCCGGGACTAGCGGGACGGGGGAGCAGTTCTTC
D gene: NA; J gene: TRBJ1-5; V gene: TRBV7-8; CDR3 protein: CATRRGGGQPQHF; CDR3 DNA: TGTGCCACCCGACGTGGGGGGGGGCAGCCCCAGCATTTT
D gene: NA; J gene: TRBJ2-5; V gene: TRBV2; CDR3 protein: CASSEFLSSEETQYF; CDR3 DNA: TGTGCCAGCAGTGAATTCCTGTCTAGCGAAGAGACCCAGTACTTC
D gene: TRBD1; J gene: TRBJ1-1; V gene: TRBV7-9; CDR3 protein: CASSLRQGTNTEAFF; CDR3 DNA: TGTGCCAGCAGCTTGAGACAGGGTACGAACACTGAAGCTTTCTTT
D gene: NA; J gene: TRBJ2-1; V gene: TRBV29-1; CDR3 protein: CSVYPGADPKQFF; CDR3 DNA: TGCAGCGTCTACCCAGGGGCTGATCCAAAGCAGTTCTTC
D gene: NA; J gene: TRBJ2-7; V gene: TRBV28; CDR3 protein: CASSGVPTEYTYEQYF; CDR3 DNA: TGTGCCAGCAGTGGGGTTCCGACAGAATACACCTACGAGCAGTACTTC
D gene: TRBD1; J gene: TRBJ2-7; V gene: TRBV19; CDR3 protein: CASSQPWDRNSYEQYF; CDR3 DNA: TGTGCCAGTAGTCAACCTTGGGACAGAAACTCCTACGAGCAGTACTTC
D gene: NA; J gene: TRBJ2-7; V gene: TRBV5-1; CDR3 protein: CASMDSTYEQYF; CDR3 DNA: TGCGCCAGCATGGACTCCACTTACGAGCAGTACTTC